A single sample is the source of the 8 T cell receptor beta chains below, sequenced in a study of PD-L1 blockade in urothelial cancer. Time point in this sample: peripheral blood 6 weeks after treatment start. The data were produced by immunoSEQ multiplex PCR, yet TCRdb's version contains in-frame clones alone and is incomplete. The table includes tens of thousands of clones, roughly 81% detected once. The material was PBMCs, obtained around atezolizumab (anti-PD-L1) treatment. Receptor source: a man between 65 and 85 years old with urothelial cancer.

The CDR3 spells CASSLSSGRGDEQFF. CDR3 in DNA: TGTGCCAGCAGTTTGAGTAGCGGGAGGGGGGATGAGCAGTTCTTC. This chain uses TRBV28 with TRBJ2-1; 11 bases match TRBD2. In germline, CDR1 is MDHEN, CDR2 SYDVKM. V was clipped by 3 bases and J by 8 bases; unmatched bases: 6. This CDR3 contains 15 residues.

V is TRBV5-1 and J is TRBJ2-3; 7 positions agree with TRBD2. Germline V lookup: CDR1 SGHRS, CDR2 YFSETQ. J was trimmed by 2 bases and V by 0 bases; bases with no gene match: 6. This CDR3 has 16 residues. This chain's CDR3 is CASSLGLAEITDTQYF. As DNA, the CDR3 is TGCGCCAGCAGCTTGGGGCTAGCGGAGATCACAGATACGCAGTATTTT.

The chain has TRBV29-1 and TRBJ2-3, with no clear D. V lost 0 bases and J lost 0, with 7 bases in between. The germline CDR1 and CDR2 sequences are SQVTM and ANQGSEA. CDR3 length: 14 amino acids. CDR3 nucleotide sequence: TGCAGCGTTGAAGAGGTCAGAAGCACAGATACGCAGTATTTT. As protein: CSVEEVRSTDTQYF.

V gene TRBV19 combines with J gene TRBJ2-1; 9 bases are shared with TRBD2. This CDR3 contains 17 residues. The V gene's germline CDR1 is LNHDA and CDR2 SQIVND (reference sequence). Germline trimming cut 4 bases from V and 0 bases from J; bases unmatched to any gene: 7. The DNA for the CDR3 is TGTGCCAGTAGTACGCTTATAGCGGGAGACTCCTACAATGAGCAGTTCTTC. As protein: CASSTLIAGDSYNEQFF.

This clone has just a few counts. The V and J genes are TRBV5-4 and TRBJ2-5, with 8 bases aligning to TRBD1. The V segment lost 2 bases and the J segment 9 bases; nucleotides outside the gene matches: 9. This CDR3 is built from 14 residues. Looked up from germline, CDR1 is SGHNT and CDR2 is YYREEE (reference sequence). As DNA, the CDR3 is TGTGCCAGCAGCTTTCCGCAGGGGGCCGCGGCCCAGTACTTC. This codes for CASSFPQGAAAQYF.

The J gene is TRBJ2-3, the V gene TRBV29-1; D is perhaps TRBD2 (5 bases). The CDR3 loop spans 14 amino acids. V lost 6 bases and J lost 4, with 17 bases in between. CDR1 is SQVTM and CDR2 is ANQGSEA in the germline V gene. The CDR3 DNA follows: TGCAGCGTCGATCTAGCATTTGGCGCAGATACGCAGTATTTT. Translation: CSVDLAFGADTQYF.

Points on this clone: The junction departs from germline at one end; a sequencing error may be responsible. V gene TRBV30 combines with J gene TRBJ2-7; D might be TRBD1 (6 bases). The CDR3 consists of 14 residues. The germline V gene encodes CDR1 GTSNPN and CDR2 SVGIG (reference sequence). CDR3 sequence (DNA): TGTGCCTGGGACCAAAGCACATGGACAGAAGAGCTTCACTTC. It specifies CAWDQSTWTEELHF.

This rearrangement joins TRBV19 to TRBJ2-1; the D gene is possibly TRBD2 (6 bases). The CDR3 consists of 13 residues. V was pared by 6 bases and J by 4 bases, with 10 bases between. Germline V gene sequence: CDR1 LNHDA, CDR2 SQIVND (reference sequence). The CDR3 DNA follows: TGTGCCAGTAGCCGGGACTTTTACAATGAGCAGTTCTTC. Its protein is CASSRDFYNEQFF. Variable domain in full (rest from reference TRBV19 and TRBJ2-1): DGGITQSPKYLFRKEGQNVTLSCEQNLNHDAMYWYRQDPGQGLRLIYYSQIVNDFQKGDIAEGYSVSREKKESFPLTVTSAQKNPTAFYLCASSRDFYNEQFFGPGTRLTVL.